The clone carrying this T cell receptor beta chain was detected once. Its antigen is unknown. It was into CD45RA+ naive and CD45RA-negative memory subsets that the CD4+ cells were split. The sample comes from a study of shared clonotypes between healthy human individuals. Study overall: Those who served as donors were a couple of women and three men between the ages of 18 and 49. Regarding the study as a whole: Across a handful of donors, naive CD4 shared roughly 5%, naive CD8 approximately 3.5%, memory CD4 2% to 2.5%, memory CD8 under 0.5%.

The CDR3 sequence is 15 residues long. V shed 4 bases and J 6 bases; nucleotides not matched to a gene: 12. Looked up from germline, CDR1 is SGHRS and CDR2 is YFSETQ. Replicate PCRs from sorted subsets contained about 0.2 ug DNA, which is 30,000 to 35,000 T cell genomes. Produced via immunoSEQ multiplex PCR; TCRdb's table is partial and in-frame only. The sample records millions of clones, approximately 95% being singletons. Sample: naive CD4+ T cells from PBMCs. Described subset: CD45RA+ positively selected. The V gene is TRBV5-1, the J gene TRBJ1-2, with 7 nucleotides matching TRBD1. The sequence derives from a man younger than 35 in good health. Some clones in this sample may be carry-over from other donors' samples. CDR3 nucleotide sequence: TGCGCCAGCAGCCGGGCCCCGACAGGGAGAGATGGCTACACCTTC. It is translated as CASSRAPTGRDGYTF.